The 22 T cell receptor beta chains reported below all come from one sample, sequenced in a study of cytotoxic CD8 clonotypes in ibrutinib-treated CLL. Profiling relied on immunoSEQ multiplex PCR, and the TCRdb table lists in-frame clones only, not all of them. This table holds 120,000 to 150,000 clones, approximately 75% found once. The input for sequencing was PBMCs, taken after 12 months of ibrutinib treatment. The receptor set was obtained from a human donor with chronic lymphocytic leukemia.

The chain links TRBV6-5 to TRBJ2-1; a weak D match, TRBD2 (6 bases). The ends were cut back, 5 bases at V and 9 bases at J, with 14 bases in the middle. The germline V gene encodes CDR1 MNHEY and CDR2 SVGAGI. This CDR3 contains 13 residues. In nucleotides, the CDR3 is TGTGCCAGCAGTCCCGGTGGACTATTTGAGCAGTTCTTC. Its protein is CASSPGGLFEQFF.

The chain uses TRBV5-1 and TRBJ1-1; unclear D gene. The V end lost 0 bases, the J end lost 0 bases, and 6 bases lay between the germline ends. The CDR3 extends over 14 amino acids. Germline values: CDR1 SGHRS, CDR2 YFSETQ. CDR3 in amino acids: CASSLAMLNTEAFF. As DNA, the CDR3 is TGCGCCAGCAGCTTGGCCATGCTGAACACTGAAGCTTTCTTT.

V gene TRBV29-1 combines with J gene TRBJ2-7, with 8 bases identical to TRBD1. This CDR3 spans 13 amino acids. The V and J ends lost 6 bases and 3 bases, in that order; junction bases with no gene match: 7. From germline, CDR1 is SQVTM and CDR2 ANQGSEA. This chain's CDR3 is CSVSQGANYEQYF. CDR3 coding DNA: TGCAGCGTGAGTCAGGGGGCGAACTACGAGCAGTACTTC.

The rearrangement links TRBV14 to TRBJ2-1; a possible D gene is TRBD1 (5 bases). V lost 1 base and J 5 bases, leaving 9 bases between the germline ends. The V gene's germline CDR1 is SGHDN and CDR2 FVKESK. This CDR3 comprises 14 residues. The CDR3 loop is CASSQVGANNEQFF. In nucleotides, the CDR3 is TGTGCCAGCAGCCAAGTAGGGGCTAACAATGAGCAGTTCTTC. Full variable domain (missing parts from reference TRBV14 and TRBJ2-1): EAGVTQFPSHSVIEKGQTVTLRCDPISGHDNLYWYRRVMGKEIKFLLHFVKESKQDESGMPNNRFLAERTGGTYSTLKVQPAELEDSGVYFCASSQVGANNEQFFGPGTRLTVL.

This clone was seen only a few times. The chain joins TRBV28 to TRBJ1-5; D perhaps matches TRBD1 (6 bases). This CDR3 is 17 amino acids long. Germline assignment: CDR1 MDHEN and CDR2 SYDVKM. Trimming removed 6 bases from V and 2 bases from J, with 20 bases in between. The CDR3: CASRPVGGLGGNQPQHF. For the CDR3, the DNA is TGTGCCAGCAGGCCCGTAGGGGGGCTGGGGGGCAATCAGCCCCAGCATTTT.

The CDR3 bases are TGTGCCAGCAGTCCCAGGACTAGCGGAGCGGCGCAGTTCTTC. Translating it yields CASSPRTSGAAQFF. The chain carries TRBV25-1 and TRBJ2-1, with 10 bases fitting TRBD2. This CDR3 spans 14 amino acids. The J segment lost 12 bases and the V segment lost 5 bases, leaving 10 bases of the junction unmatched. In germline, CDR1 is MGHDK, CDR2 SYGVNS.

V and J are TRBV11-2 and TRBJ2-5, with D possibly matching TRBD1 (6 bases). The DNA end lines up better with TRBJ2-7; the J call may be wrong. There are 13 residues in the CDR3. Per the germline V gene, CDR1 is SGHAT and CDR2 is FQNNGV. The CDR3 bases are TGTGCCAGCAGCTTAAGCAGGGGCTACGAGCAGTACTTC. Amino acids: CASSLSRGYEQYF.

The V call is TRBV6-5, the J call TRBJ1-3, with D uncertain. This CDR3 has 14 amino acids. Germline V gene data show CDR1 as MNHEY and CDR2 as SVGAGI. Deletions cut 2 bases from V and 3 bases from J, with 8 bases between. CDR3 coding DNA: TGTGCCAGCAGTTACAGTTATAGTGGAAACACCATATATTTT. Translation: CASSYSYSGNTIYF.

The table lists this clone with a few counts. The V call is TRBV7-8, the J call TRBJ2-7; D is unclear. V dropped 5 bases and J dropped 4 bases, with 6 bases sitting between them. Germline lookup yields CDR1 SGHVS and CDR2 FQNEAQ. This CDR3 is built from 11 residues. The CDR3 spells CASSQAYEQYF. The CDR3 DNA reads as TGTGCCAGCAGCCAGGCATACGAGCAGTACTTC.

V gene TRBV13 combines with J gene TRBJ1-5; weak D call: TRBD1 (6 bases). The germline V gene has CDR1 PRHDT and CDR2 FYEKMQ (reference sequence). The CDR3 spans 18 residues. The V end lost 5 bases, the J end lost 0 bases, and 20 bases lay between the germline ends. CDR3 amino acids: CASSLSRGGVYSNQPQHF. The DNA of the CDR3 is TGTGCCAGCAGCCTATCCAGGGGAGGGGTCTATAGCAATCAGCCCCAGCATTTT.

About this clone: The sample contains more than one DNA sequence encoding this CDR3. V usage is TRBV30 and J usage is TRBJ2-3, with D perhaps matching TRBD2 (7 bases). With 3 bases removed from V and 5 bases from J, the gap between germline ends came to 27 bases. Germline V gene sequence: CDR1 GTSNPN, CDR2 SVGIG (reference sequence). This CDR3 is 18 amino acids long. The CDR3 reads CAWSLIQKGRGGGDTQYF. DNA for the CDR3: TGTGCCTGGAGCCTTATCCAAAAGGGACGGGGAGGGGGAGATACGCAGTATTTT.

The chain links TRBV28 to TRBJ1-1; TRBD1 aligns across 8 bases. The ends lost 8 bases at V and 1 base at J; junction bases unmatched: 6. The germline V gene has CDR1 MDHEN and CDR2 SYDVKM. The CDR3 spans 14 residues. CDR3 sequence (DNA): TGTGCCAGCCAGAAGGGACAGGCGAACACTGAAGCTTTCTTT. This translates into CASQKGQANTEAFF.

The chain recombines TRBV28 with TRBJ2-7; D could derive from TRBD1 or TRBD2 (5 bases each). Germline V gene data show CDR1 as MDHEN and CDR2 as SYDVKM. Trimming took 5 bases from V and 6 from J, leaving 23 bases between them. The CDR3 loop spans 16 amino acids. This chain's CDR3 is CASSPLDWDGALEQYF. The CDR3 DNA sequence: TGTGCCAGCAGTCCCCTAGATTGGGACGGAGCTCTCGAGCAGTACTTC. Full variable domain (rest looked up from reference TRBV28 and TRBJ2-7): DVKVTQSSRYLVKRTGEKVFLECVQDMDHENMFWYRQDPGLGLRLIYFSYDVKMKEKGDIPEGYSVSREKKERFSLILESASTNQTSMYLCASSPLDWDGALEQYFGPGTRLTVT.

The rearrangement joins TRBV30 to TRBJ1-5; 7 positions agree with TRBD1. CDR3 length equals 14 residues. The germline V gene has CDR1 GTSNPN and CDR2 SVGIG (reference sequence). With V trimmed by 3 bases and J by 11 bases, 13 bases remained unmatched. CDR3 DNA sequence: TGTGCCTGGAGCCTAGGACAGGTCTCATCGACCCAGCATTTT. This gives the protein CAWSLGQVSSTQHF.

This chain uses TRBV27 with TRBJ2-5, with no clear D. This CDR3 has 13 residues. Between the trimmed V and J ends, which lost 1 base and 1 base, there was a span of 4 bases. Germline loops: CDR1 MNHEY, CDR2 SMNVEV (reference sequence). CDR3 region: CASSLFPQETQYF. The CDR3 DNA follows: TGTGCCAGCAGTTTATTTCCCCAAGAGACCCAGTACTTC.

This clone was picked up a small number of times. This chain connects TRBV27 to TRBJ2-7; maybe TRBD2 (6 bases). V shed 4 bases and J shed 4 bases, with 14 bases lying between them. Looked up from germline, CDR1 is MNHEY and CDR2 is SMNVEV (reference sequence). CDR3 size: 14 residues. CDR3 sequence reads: CASSSRGVKYEQYF. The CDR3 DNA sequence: TGTGCCAGCAGTTCGCGGGGTGTTAAGTACGAGCAGTACTTC.

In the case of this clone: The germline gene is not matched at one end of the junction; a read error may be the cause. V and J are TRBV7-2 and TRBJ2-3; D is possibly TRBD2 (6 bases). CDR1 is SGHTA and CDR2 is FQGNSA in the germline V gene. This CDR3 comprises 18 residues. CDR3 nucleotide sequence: TGTGCCAGCAGCCTAGCGAACTATGCGGGGCTTAGCACAGATACGCAGTATTTT. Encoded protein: CASSLANYAGLSTDTQYF.

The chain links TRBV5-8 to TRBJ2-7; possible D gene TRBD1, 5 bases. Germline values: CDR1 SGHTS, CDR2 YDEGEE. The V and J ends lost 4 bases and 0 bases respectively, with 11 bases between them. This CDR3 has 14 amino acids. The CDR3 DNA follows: TGTGCCAGCAGCCCGGTTAGGGGCTCCTACGAGCAGTACTTC. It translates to CASSPVRGSYEQYF.

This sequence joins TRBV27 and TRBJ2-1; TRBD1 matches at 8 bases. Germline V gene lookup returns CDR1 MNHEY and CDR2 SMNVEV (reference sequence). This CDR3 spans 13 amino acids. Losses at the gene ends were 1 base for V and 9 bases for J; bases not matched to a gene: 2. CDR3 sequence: CASSLLQGAEQFF. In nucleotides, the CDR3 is TGTGCCAGCAGTTTATTGCAGGGGGCTGAGCAGTTCTTC.

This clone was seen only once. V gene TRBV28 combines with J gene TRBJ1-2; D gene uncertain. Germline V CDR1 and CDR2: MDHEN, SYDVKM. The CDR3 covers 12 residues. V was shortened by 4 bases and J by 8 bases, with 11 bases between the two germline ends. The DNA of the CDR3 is TGTGCCAGCAGTTCGGAATTGTGGGGCTACACCTTC. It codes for CASSSELWGYTF.

The CDR3 loop is CASSYLRNTIYF. Written as DNA, the CDR3 is TGTGCCAGCAGTTACCTGCGAAACACCATATATTTT. This sequence joins TRBV6-5 and TRBJ1-3; D unresolved. Germline V lookup: CDR1 MNHEY, CDR2 SVGAGI. V gave up 2 bases and J gave up 5 bases, with 4 bases separating them. The CDR3 consists of 12 residues.

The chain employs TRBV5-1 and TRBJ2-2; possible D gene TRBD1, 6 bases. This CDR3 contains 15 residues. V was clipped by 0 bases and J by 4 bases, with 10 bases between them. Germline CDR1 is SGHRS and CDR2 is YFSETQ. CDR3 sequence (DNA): TGCGCCAGCAGCTTGGAGGGGGTTGGCACCGGGGAGCTGTTTTTT. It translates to CASSLEGVGTGELFF. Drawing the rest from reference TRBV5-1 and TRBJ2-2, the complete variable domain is KAGVTQTPRYLIKTRGQQVTLSCSPISGHRSVSWYQQTPGQGLQFLFEYFSETQRNKGNFPGRFSGRQFSNSRSEMNVSTLELGDSALYLCASSLEGVGTGELFFGEGSRLTVL.